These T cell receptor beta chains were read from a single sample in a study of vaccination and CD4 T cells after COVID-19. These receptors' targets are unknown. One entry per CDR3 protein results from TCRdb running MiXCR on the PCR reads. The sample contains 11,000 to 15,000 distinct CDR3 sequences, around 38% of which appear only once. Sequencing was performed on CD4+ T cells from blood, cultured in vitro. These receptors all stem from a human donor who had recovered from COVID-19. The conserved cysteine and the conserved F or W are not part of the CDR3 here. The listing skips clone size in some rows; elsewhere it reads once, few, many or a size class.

CDR3: ASSGWRRQETQY
J: TRBJ2-5
size: .
V: TRBV11-1

CDR3: SAPGQWGYGYT
J: TRBJ1-2
size: .
V: TRBV20-1

CDR3: ASSDGLAGGPFRETQY
J: TRBJ2-5
size: .
V: TRBV28

CDR3: SARRPRAGPPYNSPLH
J: TRBJ1-6
size: few
V: TRBV20-1

CDR3: ASSRGLAGVYEQY
J: TRBJ2-7
size: .
V: TRBV27

CDR3: ASSWTAAGQGDWKSNQPQH
J: TRBJ1-5
size: few
V: TRBV28

CDR3: ANTTAYEQY
J: TRBJ2-7
size: .
V: TRBV7-3

CDR3: SVYPSGSTDTQC
J: TRBJ2-3
size: .
V: TRBV29-1

CDR3: ASSFRGAQGANVLT
J: TRBJ2-6
size: .
V: TRBV27

CDR3: ASSYSTSGEQF
J: TRBJ2-1
size: .
V: TRBV6-2/TRBV6-3

CDR3: ASHRGQGADGELF
J: TRBJ2-2
size: few
V: TRBV25-1

CDR3: ASSLETRLLGETQY
J: TRBJ2-5
size: few
V: TRBV7-6

CDR3: ASSERGGLSTDTQY
J: TRBJ2-3
size: .
V: TRBV6-1

CDR3: SARDPRGGSPLH
J: TRBJ1-6
size: .
V: TRBV20-1

CDR3: AWGLLGENSPLH
J: TRBJ1-6
size: few
V: TRBV30

CDR3: SARGRDNQPQH
J: TRBJ1-5
size: .
V: TRBV20-1

CDR3: ASSSRTSGEQETQY
J: TRBJ2-5
size: .
V: TRBV9

CDR3: ASRRLNSPLH
J: TRBJ1-6
size: few
V: TRBV12-3/TRBV12-4

CDR3: ASSDDRGTDTQY
J: TRBJ2-3
size: .
V: TRBV7-9

CDR3: ASSLAGRGNQPQH
J: TRBJ1-5
size: .
V: TRBV28

CDR3: ASRRTGGMNTEAF
J: TRBJ1-1
size: few
V: TRBV6-1

CDR3: SATRQEQFPDTQY
J: TRBJ2-3
size: .
V: TRBV20-1

CDR3: ASSLPRSEETQY
J: TRBJ2-5
size: .
V: TRBV7-9

CDR3: ATSDLQLATGELF
J: TRBJ2-2
size: .
V: TRBV24-1

CDR3: SARTGGINSPLH
J: TRBJ1-6
size: .
V: TRBV20-1

CDR3: ASSQTGTSSLSGANVLT
J: TRBJ2-6
size: once
V: TRBV4-2

CDR3: ASNPQARAYEQY
J: TRBJ2-7
size: .
V: TRBV28

CDR3: ASSLRTGAGYT
J: TRBJ1-2
size: .
V: TRBV19

CDR3: ASSPITSTDTQY
J: TRBJ2-3
size: .
V: TRBV18

CDR3: ASSGLETQY
J: TRBJ2-5
size: few
V: TRBV2

CDR3: ASSLASQNEQF
J: TRBJ2-1
size: few
V: TRBV7-2

CDR3: ASSEIQDYGYT
J: TRBJ1-2
size: .
V: TRBV2

CDR3: SARDLFRTSGRASTDTQY
J: TRBJ2-3
size: .
V: TRBV20-1

CDR3: ASSRGPDQPQH
J: TRBJ1-5
size: .
V: TRBV2

CDR3: ASSPSGSNTEAF
J: TRBJ1-1
size: .
V: TRBV5-1

CDR3: ASSPQGTGANEQY
J: TRBJ2-7
size: .
V: TRBV7-2

CDR3: ASSIWEGGLAGETDTQY
J: TRBJ2-3
size: .
V: TRBV7-8